This TCR beta chain was captured in a study of blood T cell repertoires in COVID-19. Methods used by the authors: Nucleated cell counts were estimated from reference gene primer amplification. Measured with immunoSEQ multiplex PCR; TCRdb has only the in-frame clones, and not every one. V, J and clone size reflect that table, while D and trimming were determined from the DNA. The sample includes 50,000 to 70,000 clones, 84% of them seen just once. The CDR3 consists of 15 residues. Trimming took 5 bases from V and 4 from J; bases not matched to a gene: 6. Germline CDR1 and CDR2: KGHSH and LQKENI. What was sequenced was peripheral blood. The receptor was isolated from a man between 65 and 85 years old with active COVID-19. The chain has TRBV18 and TRBJ2-3; 10 nucleotides line up with TRBD2. In DNA form, the CDR3 reads TGTGCCAGCTCATGGACCGGGACTAGCGCAGATACGCAGTATTTT. Translating gives CASSWTGTSADTQYF.